Listed here is a single T cell receptor beta chain. Germline trimming cut 3 bases from V and 3 bases from J; bases unmatched to any gene: 4. Germline CDR1 MGHRA, CDR2 YSYEKL. The CDR3 loop spans 14 amino acids. This entry is derived from a study of blood T cell repertoires in COVID-19. Assay: immunoSEQ multiplex PCR; the TCRdb copy retains only in-frame clones and omits some. The table records about 140,000 clones, 60% to 85% of them present only once. Source material: peripheral blood. The V gene is TRBV4-1, the J gene TRBJ1-1, with 7 bases aligning to TRBD1. The sequence was collected from a man aged 45-60 years with acute or convalescent COVID-19. Here the CDR3 reads CASSHVTGDTEAFF. In DNA, the CDR3 is TGCGCCAGCAGCCATGTCACAGGGGACACTGAAGCTTTCTTT.